This record looks at one T cell receptor (beta chain) sequence and its context. Ten or more counts support this clonotype. Its cognate antigen has yet to be identified. No base quality information exists; no much larger clone differs at one position. This specimen comes from a study of neurological immune-mediated disorders (dated by TCRdb to the late 2010s). Some background on the complete study: Of the approximately 35 multiple sclerosis patients, around 30 had relapsing-remitting MS and 3 had secondary progressive MS. Alongside PBMC samples, the set of approximately 100 TCR-beta libraries contained longitudinal samples, technical triplicates, and paired CD4+ and CD8+ T-cell subsets that had been sorted. Longitudinal HAM/TSP and healthy donors had 3 time-points each (about 3-45 month intervals). The cohort was made up of approximately 65 subjects, consisting of some 14 HAM/TSP patients, around 35 multiple sclerosis patients and 20 or so healthy controls. Peripheral blood TCR-beta repertoires from HTLV-I-associated myelopathy (HAM/TSP) patients, multiple sclerosis patients and healthy controls were compared by UMI-based sequencing.

Its CDR3 holds 11 amino acids, cysteine through phenylalanine. Of all the DNA, just the CDR3 is kept, 33 bases in frame from base 1. CDR1 SEHNR and CDR2 FQNEAQ are derived from the germline V gene (reference sequence). The junction shows trimming of 3 bases on V and 7 bases on J, plus 3 bases between the germline ends. cDNA synthesis used template-switch 5'RACE with a primer carrying a 10-nucleotide random unique molecular identifier tagging each TCR transcript. Each sequencing run produced over 160 million TCR-beta sequences covering 15-18 subjects. The RNeasy kit was used to extract total RNA. The KAPA Real-time Library Amplification kit was used to amplify TCR-beta VDJ regions with primers targeting the TCR constant region and the 5'RACE anchor. Sample indexes and Illumina adaptors were added in a first PCR, after which library yield was increased in a second PCR. After Ampure bead purification, the roughly 650 bp TCR product was size-selected on a 2% E-gel SizeSelection system. Before pooling, libraries had their quality checked on a Bioanalyzer, their concentration measured with Qubit, and their quantity determined with the Kapa Library Quantification kit. Libraries were sequenced paired-end 2 x 150 bp on an Illumina HiSeq 2500. To increase sequence diversity, roughly 24-32% phiX was spiked into each library pool. The published analysis was carried out like this. The quality-filtered reads were processed with the UMI-based MiGEC pipeline, whose error correction step removed more than 80% of the raw TCR sequences. IMGT germline references were used for aligning VDJ genes, and each clonotype was defined as a unique CDR3 amino acid sequence together with its V-J genes. VDJtools evaluated clonal expansion, Shannon diversity and CDR3 relatedness (CalcPairwiseDistances, ClusterSamples); CLCbio workbench built phylogenetic trees. A clone was classed as expanded if it had 8 or more unique UMIs, a cutoff based on coefficient-of-variation modelling across technical triplicates. Using fastp at Q25 and MiXCR, TCRdb reprocessed the public reads and kept productive beta chains. All rows with the same CDR3 protein become a single entry with the most common DNA and genes. The V and J calls were not made by the authors but by TCRdb's processing. The sample table records about 80,000 distinct CDR3 sequences; approximately 5.8% of these occur just once. In total, the top ten clones hold 6.5% to 9% of the sample.

What this sample's time point label stands for: longitudinal time-point 2. Unsorted PBMC libraries were generated from 2 million PBMCs stored in RNAlater at -80 °C until RNA extraction. The multiple sclerosis patients were enrolled in a US clinical protocol that used magnetic resonance imaging to evaluate disease progression. Peripheral blood was subjected to Ficoll-Hypaque density gradient centrifugation to isolate PBMCs, which were then cryopreserved in liquid nitrogen. Here is what the overall study found, with its caveats: Across subjects, expanded clones never shared an identical CDR3 amino acid sequence, which suggests that the TCR-beta repertoires in every group were private. Repertoires from 18 of 34 MS patients were grouped by phylogenetic analysis into a cluster of related CDR3 sequences, suggesting a possible repertoire-level signature. TCR clonal expansion was greatest in HAM/TSP patients and smallest in MS patients, who ranked below even healthy controls. The MS cluster was not associated with any clinical or MRI features, and the authors stated that larger cohorts are needed.

The rearranged chain carries TRBV7-9 and TRBJ2-2; there is no confident call for the D gene. This sequence originates from an older woman with multiple sclerosis. Sequencing input: PBMCs. The CDR3 protein is CASSFVGELFF. The bases read TGTGCCAGCAGCTTCGTCGGGGAGCTGTTTTTT.